A selection of T cell receptor beta chains follows, all from one sample in a study of technical replicates of blood from a handful of donors. The table came from immunoSEQ multiplex PCR; TCRdb's copy has only in-frame clones and leaves some out. The data contain about 70,000 clones, around 95% of them singletons. Sequencing was done on a sample of T cells isolated from PBMCs. The source of these receptors is a human donor in good health. The CDR3 runs from the conserved cysteine through the conserved F or W. D genes are given only for firm matches. Size is stated for part of the rows, as once, few or many counts, or as a class when the clone is expanded.

V	J	size	D	length	DNA	CDR3
TRBV11-1	TRBJ2-7	NA	NA	14	TGTGCCAGCAGCTTAAGGGGGTGGCCCTACGAGCAGTACTTC	CASSLRGWPYEQYF
TRBV5-1	TRBJ1-2	NA	NA	14	TGCGCCAGCAGCTCGGACACAGGGTCTACGGGCTACACCTTC	CASSSDTGSTGYTF
TRBV19	TRBJ1-5	NA	NA	18	TGTGCCAGTAGACCCGAGCCGGGGACTTATAGGAGCAATCAGCCCCAGCATTTT	CASRPEPGTYRSNQPQHF
TRBV27	TRBJ2-7	NA	NA	12	TGTGCCAGCAGTTTATTGGGAGACGAGCAGTACTTC	CASSLLGDEQYF
TRBV7-9	TRBJ2-3	once	NA	12	TGTGCCAGCAGCCCCCGAACTAGCCCTGTCCTTTTT	CASSPRTSPVLF
TRBV5-4	TRBJ2-1	NA	NA	15	TGTGCCAGCAGCCCAACAGTGAGCTCCTACAATGAGCAGTTCTTC	CASSPTVSSYNEQFF
TRBV4-1	TRBJ2-1	NA	TRBD2	14	TGCGCCAGCAGCCAAGAGCTAGCGGGATCTGAGCAGTTCTTC	CASSQELAGSEQFF
TRBV12-2	TRBJ2-2	NA	NA	19	TGTGCAAGTCGCTTAGCTGGGGATAGCGGGAGGGAGAACACCGGGGAGCTGTTTTTT	CASRLAGDSGRENTGELFF
TRBV19	TRBJ2-1	NA	NA	15	TGTGCCAGTAGTGAACACCGGGACATTTACAATGAGCAGTTCTTC	CASSEHRDIYNEQFF
TRBV25-1	TRBJ1-1	few	NA	14	TGTGCCAGCAGTGAAAGTGGGAGGATCACTGAAGCTTTCTTT	CASSESGRITEAFF
TRBV5-6	TRBJ2-7	NA	TRBD2	17	TGTGCCAGCAGCTTTGACGGGAGGGCCATCAGTACCTACGAGCAGTACTTC	CASSFDGRAISTYEQYF
TRBV6-5	TRBJ2-1	NA	TRBD1	13	TGTGCCAGCAGTTTTCAGGGGGCTAATGAGCAGTTCTTC	CASSFQGANEQFF
TRBV7-9	TRBJ2-5	once	TRBD2	14	TGTGCCAGCGGGAGGGATCCGAACCAAGAGACCCAGTACTTC	CASGRDPNQETQYF
TRBV19	TRBJ2-3	NA	TRBD2	16	TGTGCCAGTAGTCCATTAGCGGGAGGGGGGGCAGATACGCAGTATTTT	CASSPLAGGGADTQYF
TRBV7-2	TRBJ1-5	NA	NA	15	TGTGCCAGCAGCTTATGGAGTACTAGCAATCAGCCCCAGCATTTT	CASSLWSTSNQPQHF
TRBV28	TRBJ2-7	NA	TRBD1	14	TGTGCCAGCAGTTACCGGACAGGGTTCTACGAGCAGTACTTC	CASSYRTGFYEQYF
TRBV19	TRBJ1-5	NA	NA	17	TGTGCCAGTAGTATAGATCGCGAAACAGGTGCTCATCAGCCCCAGCATTTT	CASSIDRETGAHQPQHF
TRBV5-5	TRBJ1-5	NA	TRBD1	14	TGTGCCAGCAGCCCCGTTACAGGGGACCAGCCCCAGCATTTT	CASSPVTGDQPQHF
TRBV7-2	TRBJ2-7	NA	NA	13	TGTGCCAGCAGCTTACTCCCCCTATACGAGCAGTACTTC	CASSLLPLYEQYF
TRBV5-4	TRBJ1-1	NA	NA	11	TGTGCCAGCAGCCTGGACAGCGAAGCTTTCTTT	CASSLDSEAFF
TRBV27	TRBJ2-5	NA	NA	16	TGTGCCAGCAGTTTTAGCCCCCTAAGAGCGCAAGAGACCCAGTACTTC	CASSFSPLRAQETQYF
TRBV12-5	TRBJ1-2	NA	NA	15	TGTGCTAGTGGTTTCCCAGGGGCGACGCACTATGGCTACACCTTC	CASGFPGATHYGYTF
TRBV11-3	TRBJ2-7	NA	TRBD2	16	TGTGCCAGCAGCCAGCCGACTAGCGGGAACTTTTACGAGCAGTACTTC	CASSQPTSGNFYEQYF
TRBV7-3	TRBJ1-1	NA	NA	16	TGTGCCAGCAGCTTAAGAGGGTCGGAGATAATCACTGAAGCTTTCTTT	CASSLRGSEIITEAFF
TRBV30	TRBJ2-1	NA	NA	12	TGTGCCTGGAGCCAAAAACTTCAAGAGCAGTTCTTC	CAWSQKLQEQFF
TRBV13	TRBJ1-1	NA	NA	12	TGTGCCAGCAGCTTCGGGAACACTGAAGCTTTCTTT	CASSFGNTEAFF
TRBV9	TRBJ2-5	NA	NA	13	TGTGCCAGCAGCGGGTCGGTTTCAGAGACCCAGTACTTC	CASSGSVSETQYF
TRBV5-4	TRBJ2-5	once	NA	14	TGTGCCAGCAGCTTGGACCCGGGGCAAGAGACCCAGTACTTC	CASSLDPGQETQYF
TRBV6-9	TRBJ1-2	NA	TRBD1	11	TGTGCCGGCACAGGGGAGAGGGGCTACACCTTC	CAGTGERGYTF